The present T cell receptor (beta chain) was sequenced within a study of radiation and T cells in renal cell carcinoma. Findings and caveats of the study: Irradiated tumors held more dominant CDR3 motifs than control tumors.

The CDR3 spans 17 residues. Germline assignment: CDR1 LGHNA and CDR2 YNFKEQ. V was pared by 6 bases and J by 1 base, with 19 bases between. Only in-frame clones appear in the TCRdb table, and some are missing; sequencing was by immunoSEQ multiplex PCR. This sample has some 10,000 clones, with more than 50% found just once. Only a few counts were recorded for this clone. Its antigen is undetermined. Treatment denoted: treatment-naive control, cytoreductive nephrectomy. Control samples are tumors resected by cytoreductive nephrectomy without prior radiation. V usage is TRBV4-2 and J usage is TRBJ2-1; D is unclear. This receptor was identified in a middle-aged man with renal cell carcinoma. This specimen consisted of tumor tissue, obtained from a patient whose treatment was nephrectomy without radiotherapy. The CDR3 is CASRQSAVSGSYNEQFF. In nucleotides, the CDR3 is TGTGCCAGCAGACAGAGTGCCGTAAGTGGTTCCTACAATGAGCAGTTCTTC.